This entry describes one T cell receptor beta chain. No antigen is known for it. This sample is drawn from a study of shared clonotypes between healthy human individuals. Study-level findings and limits: Richness estimates generally favored naive over memory subsets. Non-shared clonotypes had lower generation probabilities than those shared by all four donors. Sorted-subset sequencing, rarefaction showed, was incomplete despite large depth.

The table came from immunoSEQ multiplex PCR; TCRdb's copy has only in-frame clones and leaves some out. This table holds about 1.4 million clones, around 97% found once. This CDR3 is built from 13 residues. V was pared by 6 bases and J by 5 bases, with 13 bases between. Germline CDR1 SNHLY, CDR2 FYNNEI. Material for sequencing was naive CD4+ T cells sorted from blood. Subset reported: CD45RA+ positively selected. This chain links TRBV2 with TRBJ1-1, with D perhaps matching TRBD1 (6 bases). This receptor was identified in a man aged 25 to 40 in good health. This chain's CDR3 is CASRGGPGTEAFF. The CDR3 nucleotides are TGTGCCAGCAGGGGGGGGCCGGGAACTGAAGCTTTCTTT. Full variable domain (remainder filled in from reference TRBV2 and TRBJ1-1): EPEVTQTPSHQVTQMGQEVILRCVPISNHLYFYWYRQILGQKVEFLVSFYNNEISEKSEIFDDQFSVERPDGSNFTLKIRSTKLEDSAMYFCASRGGPGTEAFFGQGTRLTVV.